This TCR beta chain was identified during a study of identical twins. Template switching introduced a universal primer site, and the cDNA bore unique molecular identifiers. TCRdb used MiXCR to reprocess the 5' RACE reads, holding one entry per CDR3 protein. There are 400,000 to 500,000 distinct CDR3 sequences in the sample; approximately 14% occur only once, and 0.8% to 1% lies in the top ten. Regarding the study as a whole: With monozygotic twins, out-of-frame TCR alpha sharing exceeded what models estimated.

V trimming: 5 bases; J trimming: 6 bases; junction bases outside the gene matches: 13. In germline, CDR1 is SGHVS, CDR2 FQNEAQ. CDR3 length equals 18 residues. Details on this clonotype: As yet, its antigen is unknown.

These data are also associated with another study on yellow fever vaccine responses in identical twins.

The receptor was derived from a woman younger than 35 in good health. The chain couples TRBV7-8 to TRBJ2-3; 14 bases line up with TRBD2. The sequencing input was CD4+ T cells sorted from blood. The CDR3: CASSAGLAGGSTSDTQYF. CDR3 nucleotide sequence: TGTGCCAGCAGCGCCGGACTAGCGGGAGGATCCACCTCTGATACGCAGTATTTT.